Listed below are T cell receptor beta chains from one sample, sequenced in a study of patients and donors after allogeneic stem cell transplantation. TCRdb reanalysed the RT-PCR reads using MiXCR and keeps one entry per CDR3 protein. The sample comprises 400,000 to 500,000 distinct CDR3 sequences, more than 15% of which are singletons, and around 6.8% rests with the top ten. Sequencing input: blood, either unsorted or a sorted T cell fraction (not recorded which). Receptors originate from a human donor who was either an allogeneic HSCT recipient or a stem cell or donor lymphocyte infusion donor (not recorded which). It is not recorded whose cells these are; they may come from a transplant donor. CDR3s include the opening cysteine and the closing phenylalanine or tryptophan. The D gene is left open where the match is weak. Size is stated for part of the rows, as once, few or many counts, or as a class when the clone is expanded.

J gene,D gene,clone size,V gene,CDR3 protein
TRBJ2-7,.,.,TRBV12-3/TRBV12-4,CASSPPPAYEQYF
TRBJ2-3,TRBD2,.,TRBV10-3,CAINRIPGLADTQYF
TRBJ1-1,.,many,TRBV29-1,CSVVRGIQGTTEAFF
TRBJ2-1,.,few,TRBV7-6,CASSLSSFTGTYNEQFF
TRBJ1-1,.,few,TRBV12-3/TRBV12-4,CASSSQAGKSTEAFF
TRBJ2-2,TRBD1,.,TRBV2,CASGTGRTGELFF
TRBJ2-3,.,.,TRBV7-9,CASSLGDALYTQYF
TRBJ2-2,.,.,TRBV28,CASQTRAMNTGELFF
TRBJ2-7,.,many,TRBV5-1,CASSLRTTGTYEQYF
TRBJ1-2,.,.,TRBV24-1,CATSDPGLNYGYTF
TRBJ2-3,.,.,TRBV9,CASSPRGPWIGGADTQYF
TRBJ1-1,.,few,TRBV4-1,CATTRGLNTEAFF
TRBJ2-3,TRBD1,.,TRBV15,CATSRGIGQASTDTQYF
TRBJ2-3,.,few,TRBV12-3/TRBV12-4,CASSLARMYTDTQYF
TRBJ2-3,.,.,TRBV7-9,CASSPIGGHTDTQYF
TRBJ1-5,TRBD1,.,TRBV4-2,CASSQGGQGNQPQHF
TRBJ2-7,.,.,TRBV4-2,CASSQSPRGGYYEQYF
TRBJ2-2,TRBD1,.,TRBV10-3,CATDGQGGLTGELFF
TRBJ1-1,TRBD1,many,TRBV12-5,CASGSIDRVAFF
TRBJ2-7,.,few,TRBV13,CASSQGEGEQYF
TRBJ2-5,TRBD2,.,TRBV5-1,CASSSGGESETQYF
TRBJ1-1,.,.,TRBV20-1,CSARDPNTEAFF
TRBJ2-4,TRBD1,.,TRBV2,CASSVRGHVGYF
TRBJ1-5,.,few,TRBV15,CATSLRHMGGQPQHF
TRBJ1-2,.,.,TRBV20-1,CSALRGGGIYGYTF